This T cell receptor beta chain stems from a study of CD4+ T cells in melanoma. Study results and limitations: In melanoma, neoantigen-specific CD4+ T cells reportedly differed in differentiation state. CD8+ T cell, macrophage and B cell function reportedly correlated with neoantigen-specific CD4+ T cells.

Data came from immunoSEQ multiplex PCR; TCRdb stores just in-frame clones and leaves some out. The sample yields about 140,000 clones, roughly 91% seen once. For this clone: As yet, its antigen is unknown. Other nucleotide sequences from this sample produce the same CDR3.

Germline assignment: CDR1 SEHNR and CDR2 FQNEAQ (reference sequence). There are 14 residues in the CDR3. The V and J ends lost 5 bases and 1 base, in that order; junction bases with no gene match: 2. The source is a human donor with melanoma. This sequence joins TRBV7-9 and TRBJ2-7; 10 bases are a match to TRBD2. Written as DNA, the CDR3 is TGTGCCAGCAGCCTTAGCGGGGGGTCCTACGAGCAGTACTTC. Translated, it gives CASSLSGGSYEQYF.